This TCR beta chain was captured by sequencing in a study of T cell repertoires in cytomegalovirus infection. Study information: The public TCR beta signatures pointed to both CMV infection and matching HLA type.

Overall study results and limits: Cumulative frequency (of public TCR beta family members) identified carriers of CMV plus the relevant HLA. There were HLA-C-restricted CMV-specific TCR beta clonotypes dominating the ex vivo response.

Germline V gene sequence: CDR1 MNHEY, CDR2 SVGAGI. This CDR3 spans 17 amino acids. TCRdb called the reads again in MiXCR, with one record for every CDR3 protein. The sample includes about 5,500 distinct CDR3 sequences, around 49% of them seen just once. For this clonotype: The antigen is unknown. An end of the junction does not agree with germline; a read error may underlie this.

This clonotype was sampled from a human donor in good health (CMV status not recorded). Some clones in this sample may be carry-over from other donors' samples. Sequenced input: PBMCs, sequenced either directly or after in vitro stimulation (not recorded which). V gene TRBV6-5 combines with J gene TRBJ2-3; 10 nucleotides line up with TRBD2. CDR3 sequence: CASSYSALAGDADTPYW. Written as DNA, the CDR3 is TGTGCCAGCAGTTACTCCGCGCTAGCGGGAGATGCAGATACGCCGTATTGG.